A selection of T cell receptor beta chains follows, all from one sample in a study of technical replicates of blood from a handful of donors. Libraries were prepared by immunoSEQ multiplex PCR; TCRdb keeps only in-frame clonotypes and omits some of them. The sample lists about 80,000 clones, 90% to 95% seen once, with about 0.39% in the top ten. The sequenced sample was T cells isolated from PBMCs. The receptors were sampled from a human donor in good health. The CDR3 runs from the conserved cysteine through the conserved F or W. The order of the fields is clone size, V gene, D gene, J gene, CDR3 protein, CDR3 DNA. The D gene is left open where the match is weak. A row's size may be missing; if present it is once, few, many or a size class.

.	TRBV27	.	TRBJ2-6	CATRGLSSGANVLTF	TGTGCCACGCGGGGACTGAGCTCTGGGGCCAACGTCCTGACTTTC
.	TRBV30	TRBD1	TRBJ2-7	CAWSPMETGDNEQYF	TGTGCCTGGAGCCCCATGGAGACAGGGGATAACGAGCAGTACTTC
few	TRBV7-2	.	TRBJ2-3	CASSLVGSSTDTQYF	TGTGCCAGCAGCTTAGTCGGGAGCAGCACAGATACGCAGTATTTT
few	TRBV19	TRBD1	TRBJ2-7	CASSMERGQYEQYF	TGTGCCAGTAGTATGGAGAGGGGGCAGTACGAGCAGTACTTC
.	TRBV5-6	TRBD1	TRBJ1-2	CASSRDRGLFDGYTF	TGTGCCAGCAGCCGGGACAGGGGGCTGTTCGATGGCTACACCTTC
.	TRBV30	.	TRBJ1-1	CAWGGVNTEAFF	TGTGCCTGGGGGGGGGTGAACACTGAAGCTTTCTTT
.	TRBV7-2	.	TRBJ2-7	CASSLQGLGVNEQYF	TGTGCCAGCAGCTTACAGGGGTTAGGGGTTAACGAGCAGTACTTC
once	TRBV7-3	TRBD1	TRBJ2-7	CASSRPGQDKWEQYF	TGTGCCAGCAGCCGCCCCGGACAGGACAAATGGGAGCAGTACTTC
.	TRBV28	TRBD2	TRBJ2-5	CASSLSGRLKTQYF	TGTGCCAGCAGTCTTAGCGGGAGGTTAAAGACCCAGTACTTC
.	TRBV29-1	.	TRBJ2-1	CSVEGGPRTEQFF	TGCAGCGTTGAAGGCGGGCCTAGAACTGAGCAGTTCTTC
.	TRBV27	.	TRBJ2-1	CASSGARWEQFF	TGTGCCAGCTCAGGGGCTAGGTGGGAGCAGTTCTTC
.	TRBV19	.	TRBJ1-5	CASSGEGGRQPQHF	TGTGCCAGTTCCGGGGAAGGTGGCCGTCAGCCCCAGCATTTT
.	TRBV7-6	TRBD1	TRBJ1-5	CASSLGGQGNQPQHF	TGTGCCAGCAGCTTAGGGGGACAGGGCAATCAGCCCCAGCATTTT
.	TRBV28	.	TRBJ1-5	CASSLIPLNIPQHF	TGTGCCAGCAGTTTAATCCCACTGAATATACCCCAGCATTTT
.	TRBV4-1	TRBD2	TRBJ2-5	CASSRGLAGNTETQYF	TGCGCCAGCAGCCGGGGACTAGCGGGAAATACAGAGACCCAGTACTTC
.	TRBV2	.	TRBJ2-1	CASGQGYNEQFF	TGTGCCAGCGGCCAGGGTTACAATGAGCAGTTCTTC